The clone carrying this T cell receptor (beta chain) has only a few counts. Its target is not known. This entry comes from a study of post-analysis software for immune sequencing data. Points from the study as a whole: A few TRBV segments (TRBV5-6, TRBV5-1 and TRBV20-1 among them) occurred more frequently in patients than in controls.

The CDR3 consists of 14 residues. J gave up 3 bases and V 6 bases, and 8 bases lay outside the gene matches. The V gene's germline CDR1 is SGHRS and CDR2 YFSETQ. TCR beta libraries were prepared from cDNA with unique molecular identifiers. TCRdb re-called the PCR reads through MiXCR, storing one row per CDR3 protein. The sample lists hundreds of thousands of distinct CDR3 sequences; less than 45% were seen once. The chain recombines TRBV5-1 with TRBJ2-7; 8 positions match TRBD1. This TCR was recovered from a girl aged 10-17 years with multiple sclerosis. The specimen was blood. This CDR3 reads CASTQRTGNYEQYF. CDR3 DNA sequence: TGCGCCAGCACTCAGCGGACAGGGAACTACGAGCAGTACTTC.